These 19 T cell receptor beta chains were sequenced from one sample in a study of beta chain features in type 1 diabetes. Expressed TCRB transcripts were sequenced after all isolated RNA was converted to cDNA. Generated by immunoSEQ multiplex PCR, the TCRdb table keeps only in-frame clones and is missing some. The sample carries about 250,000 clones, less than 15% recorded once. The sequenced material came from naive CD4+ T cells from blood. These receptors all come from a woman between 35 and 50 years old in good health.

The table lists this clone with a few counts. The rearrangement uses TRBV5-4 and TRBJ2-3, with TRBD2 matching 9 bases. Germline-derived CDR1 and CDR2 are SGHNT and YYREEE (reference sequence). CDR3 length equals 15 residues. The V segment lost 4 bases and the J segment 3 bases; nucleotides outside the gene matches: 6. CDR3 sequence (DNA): TGTGCCAGCAGCCGCAGCGGGGGGTGGACAGATACGCAGTATTTT. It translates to CASSRSGGWTDTQYF.

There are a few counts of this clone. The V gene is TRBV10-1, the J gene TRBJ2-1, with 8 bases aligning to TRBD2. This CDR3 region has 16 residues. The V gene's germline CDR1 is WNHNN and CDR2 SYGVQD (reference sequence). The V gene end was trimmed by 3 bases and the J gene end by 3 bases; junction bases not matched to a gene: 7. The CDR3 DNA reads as TGCGCCAGCAGTGAAGTATTAGCGGGGAACTACAATGAGCAGTTCTTC. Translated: CASSEVLAGNYNEQFF.

The CDR3 protein is CASSTRQSNYGYTF. The CDR3 coding sequence is TGTGCCAGCAGTACCAGACAGTCTAACTATGGCTACACCTTC. The chain carries TRBV2 and TRBJ1-2, with D maybe TRBD1 (5 bases). Trimming shortened V by 5 bases and J by 0 bases, and 10 bases separated the two germline ends. The V gene's germline CDR1 is SNHLY and CDR2 FYNNEI. The length of the CDR3 is 14 residues.

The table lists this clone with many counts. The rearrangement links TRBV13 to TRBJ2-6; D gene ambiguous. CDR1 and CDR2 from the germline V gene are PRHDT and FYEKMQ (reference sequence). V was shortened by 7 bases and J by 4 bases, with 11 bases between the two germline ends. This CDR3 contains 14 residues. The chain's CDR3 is CASNGVRGANVLTF. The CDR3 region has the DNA TGTGCCAGCAACGGAGTACGGGGGGCCAACGTCCTGACTTTC.

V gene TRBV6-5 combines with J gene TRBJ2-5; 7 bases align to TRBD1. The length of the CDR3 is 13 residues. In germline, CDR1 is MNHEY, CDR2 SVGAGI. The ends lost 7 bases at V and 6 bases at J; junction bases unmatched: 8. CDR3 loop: CASILTGVKTQYF. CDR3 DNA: TGTGCCAGCATTCTAACAGGGGTAAAGACCCAGTACTTC.

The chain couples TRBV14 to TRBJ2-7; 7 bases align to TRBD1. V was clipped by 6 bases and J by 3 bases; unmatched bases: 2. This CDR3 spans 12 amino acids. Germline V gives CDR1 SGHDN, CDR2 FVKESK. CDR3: CASRRQGYEQYF. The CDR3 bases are TGTGCCAGCAGGCGACAGGGCTACGAGCAGTACTTC.

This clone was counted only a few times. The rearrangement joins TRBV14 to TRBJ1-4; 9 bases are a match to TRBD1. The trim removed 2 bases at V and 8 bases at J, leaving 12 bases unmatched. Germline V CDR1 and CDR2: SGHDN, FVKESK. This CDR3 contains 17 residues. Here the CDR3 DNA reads TGTGCCAGCAGCCAAAAGTCATCCTGGGACAGGGCAGAAAAACTGTTTTTT. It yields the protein CASSQKSSWDRAEKLFF.

CDR3 coding DNA: TGCACCAGCAGCCCCTATTCCTACGAGCAGTACTTC. Translation: CTSSPYSYEQYF. The chain couples TRBV1 to TRBJ2-7; the D call in the table, TRBD2, was not verified against the DNA. TRBV1 is reported as a pseudogene. CDR3 length: 12 residues.

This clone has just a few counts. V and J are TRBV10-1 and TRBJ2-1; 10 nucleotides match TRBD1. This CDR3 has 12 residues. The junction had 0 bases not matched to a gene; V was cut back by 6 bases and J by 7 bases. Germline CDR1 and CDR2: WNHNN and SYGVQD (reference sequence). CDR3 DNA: TGCGCCAGCAGGGGACAGGGGAATGAGCAGTTCTTC. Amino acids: CASRGQGNEQFF.

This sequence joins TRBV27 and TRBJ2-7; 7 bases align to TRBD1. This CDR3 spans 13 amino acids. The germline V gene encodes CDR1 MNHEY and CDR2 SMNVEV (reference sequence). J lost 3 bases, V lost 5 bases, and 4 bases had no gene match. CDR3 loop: CASSRQGNYEQYF. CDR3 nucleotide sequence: TGTGCCAGCAGTCGACAGGGAAACTACGAGCAGTACTTC.

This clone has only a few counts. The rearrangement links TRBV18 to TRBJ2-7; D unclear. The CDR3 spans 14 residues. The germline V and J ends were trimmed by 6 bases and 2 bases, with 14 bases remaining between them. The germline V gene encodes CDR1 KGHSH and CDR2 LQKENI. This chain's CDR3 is CASSSQEGAYEQYF. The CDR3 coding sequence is TGTGCCAGCTCGTCGCAAGAAGGAGCCTACGAGCAGTACTTC.

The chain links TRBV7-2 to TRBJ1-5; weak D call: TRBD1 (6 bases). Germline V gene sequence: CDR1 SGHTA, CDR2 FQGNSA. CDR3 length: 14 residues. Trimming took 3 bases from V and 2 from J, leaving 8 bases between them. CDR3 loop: CASSFRTGNQPQHF. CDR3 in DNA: TGTGCCAGCAGCTTCAGGACAGGCAATCAGCCCCAGCATTTT.

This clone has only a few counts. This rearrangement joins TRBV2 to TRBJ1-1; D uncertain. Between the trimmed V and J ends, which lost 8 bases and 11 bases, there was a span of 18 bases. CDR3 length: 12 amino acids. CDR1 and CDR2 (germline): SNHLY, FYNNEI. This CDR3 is CASGRVPGGAFF. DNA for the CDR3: TGTGCCAGCGGACGGGTACCGGGAGGCGCTTTCTTT.

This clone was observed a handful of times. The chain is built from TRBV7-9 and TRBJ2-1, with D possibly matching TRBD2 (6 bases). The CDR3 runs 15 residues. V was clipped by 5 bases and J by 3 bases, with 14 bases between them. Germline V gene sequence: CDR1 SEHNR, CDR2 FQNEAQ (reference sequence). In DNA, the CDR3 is TGTGCCAGCAGCCCGTTAGGGACTCTCTACAATGAGCAGTTCTTC. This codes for CASSPLGTLYNEQFF.

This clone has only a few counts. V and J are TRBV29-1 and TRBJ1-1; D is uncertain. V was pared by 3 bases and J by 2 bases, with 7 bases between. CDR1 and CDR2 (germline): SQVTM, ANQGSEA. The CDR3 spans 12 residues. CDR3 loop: CSVEGSNTEAFF. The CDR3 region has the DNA TGCAGCGTTGAGGGCAGTAACACTGAAGCTTTCTTT. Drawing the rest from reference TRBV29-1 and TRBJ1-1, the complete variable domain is SAVISQKPSRDICQRGTSLTIQCQVDSQVTMMFWYRQQPGQSLTLIATANQGSEATYESGFVIDKFPISRPNLTFSTLTVSNMSPEDSSIYLCSVEGSNTEAFFGQGTRLTVV.

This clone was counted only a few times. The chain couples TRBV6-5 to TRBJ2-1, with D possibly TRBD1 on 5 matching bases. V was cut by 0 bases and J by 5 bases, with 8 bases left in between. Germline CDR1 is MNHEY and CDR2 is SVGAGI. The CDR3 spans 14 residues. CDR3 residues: CASSYSGLNNEQFF. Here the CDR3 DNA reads TGTGCCAGCAGTTACTCGGGGCTAAACAATGAGCAGTTCTTC.

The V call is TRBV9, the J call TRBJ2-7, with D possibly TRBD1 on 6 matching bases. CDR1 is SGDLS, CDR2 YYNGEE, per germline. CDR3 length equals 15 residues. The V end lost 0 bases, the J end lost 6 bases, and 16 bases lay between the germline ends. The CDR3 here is CASSVAGQGPIEQYF. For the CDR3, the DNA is TGTGCCAGCAGCGTAGCTGGTCAGGGGCCCATCGAGCAGTACTTC.

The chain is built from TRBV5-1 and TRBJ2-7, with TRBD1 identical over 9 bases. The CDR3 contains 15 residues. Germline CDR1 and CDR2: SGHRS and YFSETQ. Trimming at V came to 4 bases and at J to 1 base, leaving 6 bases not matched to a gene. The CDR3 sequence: CASSTRTGASYEQYF. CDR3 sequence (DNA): TGCGCCAGCAGCACCAGGACAGGGGCTTCCTACGAGCAGTACTTC.

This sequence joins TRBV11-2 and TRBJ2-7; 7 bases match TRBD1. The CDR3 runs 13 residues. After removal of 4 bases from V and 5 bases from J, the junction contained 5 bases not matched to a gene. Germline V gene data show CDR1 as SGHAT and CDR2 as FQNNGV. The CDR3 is CASSSPDRNEQYF. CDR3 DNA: TGTGCCAGCAGCTCGCCGGACAGGAACGAGCAGTACTTC.